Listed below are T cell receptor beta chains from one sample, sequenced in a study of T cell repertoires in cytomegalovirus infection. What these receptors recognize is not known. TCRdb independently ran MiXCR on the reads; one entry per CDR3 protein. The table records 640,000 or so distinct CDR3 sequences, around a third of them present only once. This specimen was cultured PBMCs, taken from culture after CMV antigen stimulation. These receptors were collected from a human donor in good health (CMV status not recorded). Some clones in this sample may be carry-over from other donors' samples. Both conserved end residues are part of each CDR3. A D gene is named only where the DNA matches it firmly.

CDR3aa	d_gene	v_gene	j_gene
CASRKTGTSVNYEQFF	TRBD2	TRBV7-2	TRBJ2-1
CASSQGPGLALGEQFF	TRBD2	TRBV14	TRBJ2-1
CASSQDLSGRAYEQYF	-	TRBV14	TRBJ2-7
CASSVSLQPQHF	-	TRBV6-1	TRBJ1-5
CASKPDSYEQYF	-	TRBV2	TRBJ2-7
CAWGTTYEQYF	-	TRBV30	TRBJ2-7
CASSLAISGGSQETQYF	TRBD2	TRBV7-2	TRBJ2-5
CAISEELAGVLGQETQYF	TRBD2	TRBV10-3	TRBJ2-5
CATREANYGYTF	-	TRBV6-2/TRBV6-3	TRBJ1-2
CASRALTEQYF	-	TRBV12-3/TRBV12-4	TRBJ2-7
CASSQDQLAERGYEQYF	TRBD2	TRBV4-1	TRBJ2-7
CASSQDLNYGYTF	-	TRBV4-2	TRBJ1-2
CASTLGEELFF	-	TRBV7-9	TRBJ2-2
CASVRNLQTGGNSPLHF	TRBD1	TRBV5-5	TRBJ1-6
CATEIGLNTEAFF	-	TRBV6-1	TRBJ1-1
CATEGTAYEQYF	-	TRBV24-1	TRBJ2-7
CASSLARGEASYEQYF	-	TRBV7-2	TRBJ2-7
CASSPGLAGEQETQYF	TRBD2	TRBV4-1	TRBJ2-5
CASSLMPPGSNSPLHF	-	TRBV12-3/TRBV12-4	TRBJ1-6
CASSLGPSGADEQFF	TRBD2	TRBV7-8	TRBJ2-1
CASSPAGGINTDTQYF	TRBD2	TRBV5-4	TRBJ2-3
CASGAGQTNQPQHF	TRBD1	TRBV6-1	TRBJ1-5
CASSEFDREISYEQYF	TRBD1	TRBV6-1	TRBJ2-7
CASNSGDGYTGELFF	TRBD2	TRBV12-3/TRBV12-4	TRBJ2-2
CASSEAELAGASGGTQYF	TRBD2	TRBV6-1	TRBJ2-5
CASSLVAGGNEKLFF	TRBD1	TRBV12-3/TRBV12-4	TRBJ1-4
CASSPWTGNPSGANVLTF	TRBD1	TRBV5-1	TRBJ2-6
CASSYPRRTSGANVLTF	-	TRBV6-5	TRBJ2-6
CASSLSGPLRQTQYF	-	TRBV28	TRBJ2-5
CASGLGLRLAKNIQYF	-	TRBV12-5	TRBJ2-4
CASSQDSSLEQYF	-	TRBV4-3	TRBJ2-7
CASSPDVGDRGSEQYF	TRBD1	TRBV5-6	TRBJ2-7
CASSWGGGELFF	TRBD2	TRBV7-2	TRBJ2-2
CSARRGTTDTQYF	-	TRBV20-1	TRBJ2-3
CASSFTGEKNTIYF	-	TRBV12-3/TRBV12-4	TRBJ1-3
CASKTGIHSPLHF	TRBD1	TRBV6-1	TRBJ1-6
CASSPEQGNPHEQYF	TRBD1	TRBV6-1	TRBJ2-7
CASSEWDSRLNEQYF	TRBD1	TRBV2	TRBJ2-7
CASSKTQGDNTEAFF	TRBD1	TRBV12-3/TRBV12-4	TRBJ1-1
CASSLARGTDEQFF	-	TRBV12-3/TRBV12-4	TRBJ2-1
CSVGLAGPNYEQYF	TRBD2	TRBV29-1	TRBJ2-7
CASSQDSRGGDITSTDTQYF	TRBD2	TRBV4-2	TRBJ2-3
CASSLRLAEEQYF	TRBD2	TRBV12-3/TRBV12-4	TRBJ2-7
CASSFSGTGGSGNTIYF	TRBD1	TRBV7-2	TRBJ1-3
CASSVSPMDVYEKLFF	-	TRBV7-9	TRBJ1-4
CASSPYQGVDGYTF	-	TRBV18	TRBJ1-2